This T cell receptor (beta chain) was sequenced in a study of blood T cell repertoires in COVID-19. Losses at the gene ends were 7 bases for V and 7 bases for J; bases not matched to a gene: 10. The CDR3 contains 15 residues. Germline CDR1 and CDR2: LNHDA and SQIVND (reference sequence). Original methodology: Nucleated cell counts were estimated from reference gene primer amplification. Assay used: immunoSEQ multiplex PCR; TCRdb lists only in-frame clones, some missing. Clone size and V and J calls were adopted from that table, with D and trimming inferred from the DNA. The repertoire holds roughly 160,000 clones, with over 75% as singletons.

The sequencing input was PBMCs or T cells enriched from blood (not recorded which). The sequence was collected from a man aged 50-60 years who had recovered from COVID-19. The chain joins TRBV19 to TRBJ2-1; 10 bases agree with TRBD2. The CDR3 loop reads CASKTGLADGNEQFF. The CDR3 DNA sequence: TGTGCCAGTAAGACAGGACTAGCGGACGGAAATGAGCAGTTCTTC.